The rows below give T cell receptor beta chains drawn from one sample of a study of blood T cell repertoires in COVID-19. Data came from immunoSEQ multiplex PCR; TCRdb stores just in-frame clones and leaves some out. The repertoire consists of tens of thousands of clones, with 90% to 95% occurring once and the leading ten covering less than 5%. Specimen: peripheral blood. The source of these receptors is a human donor with active COVID-19. The donor label of this sample is uncertain. CDR3s include the opening cysteine and the closing phenylalanine or tryptophan. Each record gives: J gene, clone size, V gene, D gene, CDR3 length, CDR3 DNA, CDR3 protein. A D gene is named only where the DNA matches it firmly. Some rows mark clone size as missing; the rest say once, few, many or name a class of expanded clone.

TRBJ2-3 . TRBV6-5 TRBD2 13 TGTGCCAGCCTAGCGGGGGACACAGATACGCAGTATTTT CASLAGDTDTQYF
TRBJ2-1 . TRBV10-2 TRBD2 14 TGCGCCAGCAGTGAGCTAGCGGGAGTTAATGAGCAGTTCTTC CASSELAGVNEQFF
TRBJ2-5 . TRBV13 TRBD1 16 TGTGCCAGCAGCCCCCCGGGACAGGGGGGGGTTGAGACCCAGTACTTC CASSPPGQGGVETQYF
TRBJ2-3 once TRBV27 TRBD2 18 TGTGCCAGCAGTTTATCCTTCCCTAGCGGGGACAGCACAGATACGCAGTATTTT CASSLSFPSGDSTDTQYF
TRBJ2-7 . TRBV7-9 TRBD1 16 TGTGCCAGCAGCTTGGACCGGGACAGGGGTTCCTACGAGCAGTACTTC CASSLDRDRGSYEQYF
TRBJ1-1 . TRBV6-1 . 12 TGTGCCAGCAGTGAACGGGCGGGTGAAGCTTTCTTT CASSERAGEAFF
TRBJ2-2 . TRBV19 TRBD2 19 TGTGCCAGTATCCCGGAGGCTTTATCGGGGGGGTCGCGCACCGGGGAGCTGTTTTTT CASIPEALSGGSRTGELFF
TRBJ2-3 . TRBV24-1 . 14 TGTGCCACCAGTGACTCCGGGACTACAGATACGCAGTATTTT CATSDSGTTDTQYF
TRBJ2-7 . TRBV7-9 . 14 TGTGCCAGCAGCTCGGACATTGACTCCTACGAGCAGTACTTC CASSSDIDSYEQYF
TRBJ1-1 once TRBV5-1 . 12 TGCGCCAGCAGCGCTGACTACACTGAAGCTTTCTTT CASSADYTEAFF
TRBJ2-3 . TRBV11-3 TRBD2 17 TGTGCCAGCAGCACCGGGACTAGCGGGGATAGCACAGATACGCAGTATTTT CASSTGTSGDSTDTQYF
TRBJ1-4 . TRBV18 TRBD1 15 TGTGCCAGCTCACCCCCCCAGGGGGCTAATGAAAAACTGTTTTTT CASSPPQGANEKLFF
TRBJ2-1 . TRBV5-1 TRBD2 15 TGCGCCAGCAGCGCTAGCGGGTCCTCCTACAATGAGCAGTTCTTC CASSASGSSYNEQFF
TRBJ2-1 . TRBV10-1 TRBD2 19 TGCGCCAGCAGTGAGTCGATAGGACTAGCGGGGGGAAATGGGGATGAGCAGTTCTTC CASSESIGLAGGNGDEQFF
TRBJ2-7 . TRBV6-5 TRBD2 15 TGTGCCAGCAGGGGGGGACTAGCGGCAACTTACGAGCAGTACTTC CASRGGLAATYEQYF
TRBJ2-1 . TRBV11-2 TRBD2 14 TGTGCCAGCAACCTAGCGGGAGTGTACAATGAGCAGTTCTTC CASNLAGVYNEQFF
TRBJ1-1 . TRBV3-1/TRBV3-2 . 14 TGTGCCAGCAGCCAATCAGGGCTGAACACTGAAGCTTTCTTT CASSQSGLNTEAFF
TRBJ2-3 . TRBV7-9 . 18 TGTGCCAGCAGCCCTAGGGGTGGAGGAGGGCTAGGCACAGATACGCAGTATTTT CASSPRGGGGLGTDTQYF
TRBJ2-7 . TRBV19 TRBD1 16 TGTGCCAGTAGTGGAGGACAGGGGAAAATCGCCTACGAGCAGTACTTC CASSGGQGKIAYEQYF
TRBJ2-2 . TRBV6-5 . 14 TGTGCCAGCGGCCGGGACTCCTGGACTGGGGAGCTGTTTTTT CASGRDSWTGELFF
TRBJ1-2 once TRBV6-5 . 13 TGTGCCAGCGGAGGAGGGCAGTGGAATGGCTACACCTTC CASGGGQWNGYTF
TRBJ1-2 . TRBV5-1 . 14 TGCGCCAGCAGCTTGTCTGGGGCCCGGGAGGGCTACACCTTC CASSLSGAREGYTF
TRBJ1-6 . TRBV2 . 14 TGTGCCAGCACAAAGGGGAGGAATAATTCACCCCTCCACTTT CASTKGRNNSPLHF
TRBJ2-3 . TRBV4-1 TRBD2 15 TGCGCCAGCAGCCAAGTGCGGGGGACCACAGATACGCAGTATTTT CASSQVRGTTDTQYF
TRBJ1-2 once TRBV20-1 . 11 TGCAGTGCTAGAGCGGTTGATGGCTACACCTTC CSARAVDGYTF
TRBJ2-1 . TRBV5-1 TRBD2 15 TGCGCCAGCGGTACCGGGACTAGCGGGTTAGGTGAGCAGTTCTTC CASGTGTSGLGEQFF
TRBJ2-1 . TRBV27 TRBD2 15 TGTGCCAGCAGTTTAATAGCGGGTAACTACAATGAGCAGTTCTTC CASSLIAGNYNEQFF
TRBJ1-5 . TRBV19 TRBD1 14 TGTGCCAGTAGGAGAACAGGGGGGCCCCAATCCCAGCATTTT CASRRTGGPQSQHF
TRBJ2-3 . TRBV5-1 TRBD1 16 TGCGCCAGCAGCGTTGGGACAGGCATAACCACAGATACGCAGTATTTT CASSVGTGITTDTQYF
TRBJ2-3 . TRBV5-1 . 18 TGCGCCAGCAGCTTGGAACCGGGACATACGGCTAGCACAGATACGCAGTATTTT CASSLEPGHTASTDTQYF
TRBJ2-3 . TRBV5-1 TRBD1 16 TGCGCCAGCAGCTTAGGGACAGGGGGCTCTGGAGATACGCAGTATTTT CASSLGTGGSGDTQYF
TRBJ1-1 . TRBV18 TRBD1 15 TGTGCCAGCTCACCAACCGGGACAGAGAACACTGAAGCTTTCTTT CASSPTGTENTEAFF
TRBJ2-3 . TRBV20-1 . 11 TGCAGTGCTAGAGATCGGGATACGCAGTATTTT CSARDRDTQYF
TRBJ1-1 . TRBV2 TRBD1 15 TGTGCCAGCAGTGAGGCAGGGGGCGAAGGCACTGAAGCTTTCTTT CASSEAGGEGTEAFF
TRBJ2-1 . TRBV2 TRBD2 19 TGTGCCAGCAGTGAGGGCGGGACTAGCGGGAGGAGGGTCCGGGGTGAGCAGTTCTTC CASSEGGTSGRRVRGEQFF
TRBJ2-7 . TRBV19 TRBD1 14 TGTGCCAGTGGGGCGGGACAGGGTCTTCACGAGCAGTACTTC CASGAGQGLHEQYF
TRBJ2-5 . TRBV14 . 14 TGTGCCAGCAGCCAACGGCAGGGCCGGGAGACCCAGTACTTC CASSQRQGRETQYF
TRBJ2-1 . TRBV6-2/TRBV6-3 . 15 TGTGCCAGCAGTTACTTGCCGGGGAACTACAATGAGCAGTTCTTC CASSYLPGNYNEQFF
TRBJ2-1 . TRBV2 TRBD2 15 TGTGCCAGCAGTGATAGGGAGGGCGGCTACAATGAGCAGTTCTTC CASSDREGGYNEQFF
TRBJ1-6 . TRBV20-1 . 15 TGCAGTGCTAGTAACGGCCAGGAGGTTCGGTCACCCCTCCACTTT CSASNGQEVRSPLHF
TRBJ2-7 . TRBV27 . 13 TGTGCCAGCAGTTCCTTGAAAACTCGCGTGCAGTACTTC CASSSLKTRVQYF
TRBJ1-4 . TRBV5-1 TRBD1 14 TGCGCCAGCAGCTTGGGGGACAGGGACGAAAAACTGTTTTTT CASSLGDRDEKLFF
TRBJ2-2 . TRBV7-2 . 13 TGTGCCAGCAGCTACCAAGGGGCCGGGGAGCTGTTTTTT CASSYQGAGELFF
TRBJ2-5 . TRBV5-5 TRBD2 16 TGTGCCAGCAGCTCACGGACTAGCGGGATTGGTGAGACCCAGTACTTC CASSSRTSGIGETQYF
TRBJ2-5 . TRBV6-5 TRBD2 16 TGTGCCAGCAGTTACACACGGACTAGCGCAGGGGAGACCCAGTACTTC CASSYTRTSAGETQYF
TRBJ1-1 . TRBV27 . 13 TGTGCCAGCAGTTTCGGGGGGACGGGTGAAGCTTTCTTT CASSFGGTGEAFF
TRBJ1-1 . TRBV11-3 . 16 TGTGCCAGCAGCTTAGATCACGGCAGACAGAACACTGAAGCTTTCTTT CASSLDHGRQNTEAFF
TRBJ2-1 . TRBV6-5 TRBD1 13 TGTGCCACTACCGGGACAGCCCTTAATGAGCAGTTCTTC CATTGTALNEQFF
TRBJ1-4 . TRBV5-1 TRBD1 14 TGCGCCAGCAGCGCTGGGACAGAGAATGAAAAACTGTTTTTT CASSAGTENEKLFF
TRBJ2-7 once TRBV5-1 . 13 TGCGCCAGCAGCCCTTCAGGTGAATACGAGCAGTACTTC CASSPSGEYEQYF
TRBJ1-2 . TRBV6-5 . 13 TGTGCCAGCAGGGAGACAGCAAACTATGGCTACACCTTC CASRETANYGYTF
TRBJ1-1 . TRBV9 TRBD1 13 TGTGCCAGCAGCGAGACAGGGGAGACTGAAGCTTTCTTT CASSETGETEAFF
TRBJ2-5 . TRBV28 TRBD2 16 TGTGCCACCCGCCTCCGGGGCGGCGGGGGCCAAGAGACCCAGTACTTC CATRLRGGGGQETQYF
TRBJ1-1 . TRBV11-2 . 15 TGTGCCAGCAGGTCCTCGGGTAAAACTCTCGGTGAAGCTTTCTTT CASRSSGKTLGEAFF
TRBJ2-5 . TRBV18 TRBD1 15 TGTGCCAGCTCACCAGGGACAGGGGGCGTCGAGACCCAGTACTTC CASSPGTGGVETQYF